Below, 27 T cell receptor beta chains from the same sample are listed, as sequenced in a study of T cell responses to AZD1222 COVID-19 vaccine. Libraries were prepared by immunoSEQ multiplex PCR; TCRdb keeps only in-frame clonotypes and omits some of them. The table records some 140,000 clones, about 94% of them present only once. Sequencing was performed on peripheral blood, taken on day 0 of AZD1222 vaccination. These receptors originate from an adult in good health.

This chain joins TRBV5-4 and TRBJ2-6; possible D gene TRBD2, 5 bases. The length of the CDR3 is 15 residues. Germline CDR1 reads SGHNT; CDR2 reads YYREEE (reference sequence). Trimming stripped 2 bases from V and 3 bases from J, with 9 bases between. The CDR3 region has the DNA TGTGCCAGCAGCTTTCCAGGAGGTGGGGCCAACGTCCTGACTTTC. Translating it yields CASSFPGGGANVLTF.

The chain carries TRBV27 and TRBJ2-5; no firm D call. With 5 bases removed from V and 5 bases from J, the gap between germline ends came to 15 bases. This CDR3 is built from 14 residues. CDR1 and CDR2 from the germline V gene are MNHEY and SMNVEV (reference sequence). This CDR3 reads CASSDDPLGETQYF. The CDR3 region has the DNA TGTGCCAGCAGTGACGACCCCCTGGGGGAGACCCAGTACTTC.

The gene calls are TRBV15 and TRBJ2-6; D remains ambiguous. V gave up 1 base and J gave up 0 bases, with 7 bases separating them. The germline CDR1 and CDR2 sequences are LNHNV and YYDKDF (reference sequence). There are 16 residues in the CDR3. CDR3 loop: CATSRGASSGANVLTF. The CDR3 DNA follows: TGTGCCACCAGCAGAGGGGCAAGCTCTGGGGCCAACGTCCTGACTTTC.

The rearrangement joins TRBV3-1 (or the pseudogene TRBV3-2) to TRBJ1-1, with TRBD1 as a possible D gene (5 bases). This CDR3 spans 14 amino acids. Germline lookup yields CDR1 LGHDT and CDR2 YNNKEL (reference sequence). V lost 3 bases, J lost 4 bases, and 12 bases lay in between. The CDR3 DNA is TGTGCCAGCAGCCACAGGGATCCGGTCACTGAAGCTTTCTTT. Protein product: CASSHRDPVTEAFF.

The chain has TRBV18 and TRBJ1-2; D might be TRBD1 (5 bases). The germline CDR1 and CDR2 sequences are KGHSH and LQKENI. The CDR3 sequence is 13 residues long. The V and J ends lost 1 base and 6 bases respectively, with 9 bases between them. The CDR3, as DNA: TGTGCCAGCTCACCACTCCCAGGGCATGGCTACACCTTC. Its protein product is CASSPLPGHGYTF.

The chain carries TRBV6-1 and TRBJ2-5; D gene unclear. The CDR3 consists of 16 residues. Deletions cut 3 bases from V and 5 bases from J, with 19 bases between. Germline lookup yields CDR1 MNHNS and CDR2 SASEGT. CDR3 loop: CASSDRGALTWETQYF. CDR3 nucleotide sequence: TGTGCCAGCAGTGATCGTGGTGCCTTGACGTGGGAGACCCAGTACTTC.

CDR3: CASSVEGTGVVEQFF. CDR3 nucleotides: TGTGCCAGCAGCGTAGAGGGAACCGGGGTAGTGGAGCAGTTCTTC. This chain links TRBV9 with TRBJ2-1, with D maybe TRBD2 (5 bases). V gave up 0 bases and J gave up 10 bases, with 17 bases separating them. CDR3 length: 15 amino acids. Germline lookup yields CDR1 SGDLS and CDR2 YYNGEE.

The gene calls are TRBV5-4 and TRBJ1-2; D is undetermined. Germline CDR1 reads SGHNT; CDR2 reads YYREEE (reference sequence). Trimming took off 4 bases at V and 7 bases at J, with 14 bases between the two ends. CDR3 length equals 13 residues. The CDR3 loop is CASSQTARGGYTF. Here the CDR3 DNA reads TGTGCCAGCAGCCAGACGGCGAGAGGTGGCTACACCTTC.

The chain employs TRBV2 and TRBJ1-2; TRBD1 matches at 7 bases. This CDR3 is 19 amino acids long. V gave up 0 bases and J gave up 0 bases; unmatched junction bases: 13. Germline V gene lookup returns CDR1 SNHLY and CDR2 FYNNEI. The CDR3 loop is CASSEALIRTGVTNYGYTF. CDR3 in DNA: TGTGCCAGCAGTGAAGCGCTTATCCGGACAGGCGTTACTAACTATGGCTACACCTTC.

The chain recombines TRBV5-6 with TRBJ1-1; TRBD1 aligns across 7 bases. CDR1 is SGHDT and CDR2 is YYEEEE in the germline V gene. Losses at the gene ends were 5 bases for V and 3 bases for J; bases not matched to a gene: 7. The CDR3 covers 14 residues. CDR3 protein: CASRRGTGDTEAFF. CDR3 in DNA: TGTGCCAGCAGGAGGGGTACAGGGGACACTGAAGCTTTCTTT.

The rearrangement joins TRBV5-1 to TRBJ2-2; 8 bases match TRBD2. The junction had 5 bases not matched to a gene; V was cut back by 6 bases and J by 4 bases. The CDR3 runs 14 residues. Germline CDR1 and CDR2: SGHRS and YFSETQ. The CDR3 spells CASITGGITGELFF. In nucleotides, the CDR3 is TGCGCCAGCATAACGGGGGGGATCACCGGGGAGCTGTTTTTT.

This sequence joins TRBV5-1 and TRBJ2-3, with 9 bases matching TRBD2. This CDR3 region has 16 residues. Germline CDR1 reads SGHRS; CDR2 reads YFSETQ. V was pared by 0 bases and J by 2 bases, with 4 bases of the junction left unmatched. CDR3: CASSLAAGGHTDTQYF. Here the CDR3 DNA reads TGCGCCAGCAGCTTGGCAGCGGGGGGCCACACAGATACGCAGTATTTT.

The chain combines TRBV4-2 with TRBJ1-4; 9 nucleotides line up with TRBD1. The J segment lost 4 bases and the V segment lost 0 bases, leaving 3 bases of the junction unmatched. CDR1 is LGHNA, CDR2 YNFKEQ, per germline. The CDR3 runs to 16 residues. In DNA form, the CDR3 reads TGTGCCAGCAGCCAAGAACGGGGACAGGGTAATGAAAAACTGTTTTTT. Translating it yields CASSQERGQGNEKLFF.

Only one count was recorded for this clone. The V gene is TRBV4-2, the J gene TRBJ1-3, with D perhaps TRBD1 (5 bases). This CDR3 has 16 amino acids. The ends were cut back, 0 bases at V and 4 bases at J, with 13 bases in the middle. In germline, CDR1 is LGHNA, CDR2 YNFKEQ. CDR3 sequence reads: CASSQDQGYGGNTIYF. CDR3 bases: TGTGCCAGCAGCCAAGATCAGGGATATGGGGGAAACACCATATATTTT.

As concerns this clone: The same CDR3 also results from other DNA sequences found in this sample. This chain links TRBV6-5 with TRBJ2-7, with 7 nucleotides matching TRBD1. Losses at the gene ends were 6 bases for V and 2 bases for J; bases not matched to a gene: 4. CDR3 length equals 13 residues. The germline V gene has CDR1 MNHEY and CDR2 SVGAGI. The CDR3 bases are TGTGCCAGCAGAACTGGGACAGCCTACGAGCAGTACTTC. The encoded protein is CASRTGTAYEQYF.

The rearrangement uses TRBV19 and TRBJ1-1, with 9 bases lining up with TRBD1. V was pared by 6 bases and J by 2 bases, with 10 bases of the junction left unmatched. This CDR3 is 16 amino acids long. Germline V gene sequence: CDR1 LNHDA, CDR2 SQIVND (reference sequence). This CDR3 is CASRDSPGQGNTEAFF. The CDR3 DNA reads as TGTGCCAGTAGGGACAGTCCGGGACAGGGTAACACTGAAGCTTTCTTT.

The chain couples TRBV10-3 to TRBJ1-1, with TRBD1 as a possible D gene (5 bases). Germline lookup yields CDR1 ENHRY and CDR2 SYGVKD. V lost 4 bases, J lost 10 bases, and 10 bases lay in between. The CDR3 loop spans 11 amino acids. The CDR3 coding sequence is TGTGCCATCAGTGGGGACCTCGTAGCTTTCTTT. This codes for CAISGDLVAFF.

The rearrangement uses TRBV5-5 and TRBJ1-1; D is unclear. Per the germline V gene, CDR1 is SGHKS and CDR2 is YYEKEE (reference sequence). Trimming shortened V by 4 bases and J by 0 bases, and 13 bases separated the two germline ends. The CDR3 covers 15 residues. The CDR3 DNA is TGTGCCAGCAGCCCCAGTAGGTTTATGAACACTGAAGCTTTCTTT. Its translation: CASSPSRFMNTEAFF.

This clone has a single count. V gene TRBV19 combines with J gene TRBJ2-3; D possibly uses TRBD1 or TRBD2 (6 bases each). The CDR3 loop spans 15 amino acids. Germline CDR1 and CDR2: LNHDA and SQIVND (reference sequence). Trimming took off 6 bases at V and 5 bases at J, with 18 bases between the two ends. CDR3 sequence reads: CASSPGGGLGDTQYF. As DNA, the CDR3 is TGTGCCAGTAGCCCGGGTGGGGGGCTCGGAGATACGCAGTATTTT.

This chain joins TRBV5-1 and TRBJ2-7, with 11 bases matching TRBD1. Losses at the gene ends were 4 bases for V and 6 bases for J; bases not matched to a gene: 9. This CDR3 comprises 15 residues. CDR1 SGHRS and CDR2 YFSETQ come from the germline V gene. CDR3 residues: CASSPAGQGDREQYF. The CDR3 nucleotides read TGCGCCAGCAGCCCTGCGGGACAGGGGGATCGCGAGCAGTACTTC. Using reference TRBV5-1 and TRBJ2-7 for the parts outside the CDR3, the full variable domain is KAGVTQTPRYLIKTRGQQVTLSCSPISGHRSVSWYQQTPGQGLQFLFEYFSETQRNKGNFPGRFSGRQFSNSRSEMNVSTLELGDSALYLCASSPAGQGDREQYFGPGTRLTVT.

V usage is TRBV5-6 and J usage is TRBJ1-1; TRBD1 is a possible D gene (5 bases). The ends were cut back, 0 bases at V and 3 bases at J, with 9 bases in the middle. This CDR3 is built from 14 residues. CDR1 and CDR2 from the germline V gene are SGHDT and YYEEEE. CDR3 residues: CASSLAGTYTEAFF. Written as DNA, the CDR3 is TGTGCCAGCAGCTTGGCAGGGACCTACACTGAAGCTTTCTTT.

The V and J genes are TRBV9 and TRBJ1-1; D remains unclear. V was clipped by 4 bases and J by 1 base, with 11 bases between them. CDR3 length: 14 residues. Germline CDR1 SGDLS, CDR2 YYNGEE. The CDR3 DNA reads TGTGCCAGCAGCCGGGGTTTCCAGAACACTGAAGCTTTCTTT. Its translation is CASSRGFQNTEAFF.

V is TRBV19 and J is TRBJ1-2; 10 nucleotides match TRBD1. This CDR3 region has 15 residues. V lost 8 bases to trimming and J lost 5 bases; unmatched junction nucleotides: 11. The germline CDR1 and CDR2 sequences are LNHDA and SQIVND (reference sequence). The CDR3 nucleotides read TGTGCCAGTCGGACAGGGGGAAAGGGTTGGTATGGCTACACCTTC. The encoded protein is CASRTGGKGWYGYTF.

The chain recombines TRBV3-1 (or the pseudogene TRBV3-2) with TRBJ1-5; D may be TRBD1 (5 bases). This CDR3 comprises 15 residues. Germline values: CDR1 LGHDT, CDR2 YNNKEL (reference sequence). V was shortened by 1 base and J by 3 bases, with 10 bases between the two germline ends. The CDR3 region is CASSQGVGLNQPQHF. The CDR3 DNA follows: TGTGCCAGCAGCCAAGGGGTGGGACTCAATCAGCCCCAGCATTTT.

The chain has TRBV5-1 and TRBJ1-2, with D hard to call. Trimming stripped 4 bases from V and 2 bases from J, with 12 bases between. The CDR3 runs to 14 residues. CDR1 and CDR2 (germline): SGHRS, YFSETQ. DNA of the CDR3: TGCGCCAGCAGCGCAGCCCCGAGGAACTATGGCTACACCTTC. Protein sequence: CASSAAPRNYGYTF.

CDR3 loop: CASSLARPAGKLFF. DNA for the CDR3: TGTGCCAGCAGCTTAGCGAGGCCGGCCGGAAAACTGTTTTTT. The chain links TRBV7-2 to TRBJ1-4; D is uncertain. The germline CDR1 and CDR2 sequences are SGHTA and FQGNSA. The V and J ends lost 0 bases and 10 bases respectively, with 12 bases between them. The CDR3 loop spans 14 amino acids.

The V call is TRBV5-1, the J call TRBJ2-3; D is ambiguous. V was cut by 4 bases and J by 3 bases, with 15 bases left in between. The CDR3 runs 15 residues. Germline V gene sequence: CDR1 SGHRS, CDR2 YFSETQ. CDR3: CASSPYKRSTDTQYF. The CDR3 DNA follows: TGCGCCAGCAGCCCGTATAAGCGCTCGACAGATACGCAGTATTTT.